These 23 T cell receptor beta chains originate from one sample sequenced in a study of blood T cell repertoires in COVID-19. TCRdb's copy holds only in-frame clones and misses some; the assay was immunoSEQ multiplex PCR. The sample lists about 68,000 clones, roughly nine tenths occurring once. Sequenced: peripheral blood. These receptors all come from a woman between 45 and 65 years old with COVID-19, enrolled during active disease.

The V call is TRBV28, the J call TRBJ2-7; D gene uncertain. V was trimmed by 2 bases and J by 4 bases, leaving 3 bases between them. CDR3 size: 11 residues. Germline V gives CDR1 MDHEN, CDR2 SYDVKM. The CDR3 reads CASSLEYEQYF. As DNA, the CDR3 is TGTGCCAGCAGTTTAGAGTACGAGCAGTACTTC.

The chain employs TRBV27 and TRBJ2-2; 7 bases fit TRBD1. The germline V gene has CDR1 MNHEY and CDR2 SMNVEV (reference sequence). This CDR3 is built from 14 residues. V lost 6 bases and J lost 7; bases outside the gene matches: 8. The CDR3 coding sequence is TGTGCCAGCAGACGACAGGGACGTAACGGGGAGCTGTTTTTT. It codes for CASRRQGRNGELFF.

The chain links TRBV7-2 to TRBJ2-7; 10 bases map to TRBD1. J gave up 3 bases and V 5 bases, and 13 bases lay outside the gene matches. The CDR3 is 17 residues long. In germline, CDR1 is SGHTA, CDR2 FQGNSA. CDR3 residues: CASSRRGGDRGVYEQYF. In nucleotides, the CDR3 is TGTGCCAGCAGCCGTCGAGGGGGGGACAGGGGAGTCTACGAGCAGTACTTC.

CDR3 coding DNA: TGTGCCAGCAGTTTAAGAACTAGCGACGGAGAGACCCAGTACTTC. Translating gives CASSLRTSDGETQYF. The chain employs TRBV28 and TRBJ2-5; TRBD2 matches 7 bases. This CDR3 has 15 amino acids. Unmatched junction bases numbered 7, after V lost 2 bases and J lost 4 bases. Germline CDR1 MDHEN, CDR2 SYDVKM.

The chain carries TRBV10-3 and TRBJ2-1; 7 bases are a match to TRBD2. This CDR3 has 14 amino acids. Germline trimming cut 0 bases from V and 7 bases from J; bases unmatched to any gene: 3. Germline V lookup: CDR1 ENHRY, CDR2 SYGVKD. The CDR3 reads CAISESGGSNEQFF. For the CDR3, the DNA is TGTGCCATCAGTGAGTCCGGGGGGTCGAATGAGCAGTTCTTC.

This clone was seen a single time. The chain has TRBV11-2 and TRBJ2-1, with 12 bases lining up with TRBD2. With V trimmed by 8 bases and J by 9 bases, 11 bases remained unmatched. The CDR3 has 15 amino acids. Germline assignment: CDR1 SGHAT and CDR2 FQNNGV. Here the CDR3 reads CASEHGLAGFSEQFF. Here the CDR3 DNA reads TGTGCCAGCGAGCACGGACTAGCGGGATTTAGTGAGCAGTTCTTC.

The chain uses TRBV4-1 and TRBJ1-4, with 8 positions matching TRBD1. The CDR3 covers 16 residues. CDR1 is MGHRA, CDR2 YSYEKL, per germline. V lost 3 bases, J lost 0 bases, and 3 bases stayed unmatched. The CDR3 reads CASSQTGAPTNEKLFF. The CDR3 DNA follows: TGCGCCAGCAGCCAGACAGGGGCCCCAACTAATGAAAAACTGTTTTTT.

The genes are TRBV6-2 or TRBV6-3 and TRBJ2-2; 10 bases agree with TRBD2. The germline V gene has CDR1 MNHEY and CDR2 SVGEGT. The ends lost 6 bases at V and 1 base at J; junction bases unmatched: 5. The CDR3 extends over 16 amino acids. The CDR3 DNA reads TGTGCCAGCAGCCTCCGGACTAGCGGGAACACCGGGGAGCTGTTTTTT. It encodes CASSLRTSGNTGELFF.

V and J are TRBV4-2 and TRBJ2-1, with D uncertain. CDR1 is LGHNA and CDR2 is YNFKEQ in the germline V gene. Trimming removed 4 bases at V and 10 bases at J, with 11 bases between. The length of the CDR3 is 12 residues. Written as DNA, the CDR3 is TGTGCCAGCAGCCCCCAATCGCGGGAGCAGTTCTTC. It specifies CASSPQSREQFF.

Only a few counts were recorded for this clone. The chain employs TRBV19 and TRBJ1-3; 7 bases match TRBD1. Germline CDR1 and CDR2: LNHDA and SQIVND (reference sequence). The V gene end was trimmed by 9 bases and the J gene end by 4 bases; junction bases not matched to a gene: 9. The length of the CDR3 is 14 residues. The CDR3 protein is CASATGDRGNTIYF. The CDR3 DNA reads as TGTGCCAGCGCTACAGGGGATCGAGGAAACACCATATATTTT.

The V call is TRBV2, the J call TRBJ2-3, with 8 positions matching TRBD2. CDR1 and CDR2 from the germline V gene are SNHLY and FYNNEI. Trimming cost V 7 bases and J 2 bases; bases outside gene matches: 8. CDR3 size: 15 residues. The CDR3 bases are TGTGCCAGCATACCGGGACTAGGGTCCACAGATACGCAGTATTTT. It translates to CASIPGLGSTDTQYF. The full variable domain, in which reference TRBV2 and TRBJ2-3 provide the parts outside the CDR3, is EPEVTQTPSHQVTQMGQEVILRCVPISNHLYFYWYRQILGQKVEFLVSFYNNEISEKSEIFDDQFSVERPDGSNFTLKIRSTKLEDSAMYFCASIPGLGSTDTQYFGPGTRLTVL.

The chain carries TRBV11-3 and TRBJ2-7; D is uncertain. The germline V gene has CDR1 SGHNT and CDR2 YENEEA. The CDR3 sequence is 14 residues long. Trimming took off 1 base at V and 0 bases at J, with 7 bases between the two ends. The CDR3 region is CASSLGAHSYEQYF. The CDR3 nucleotides are TGTGCCAGCAGCTTAGGGGCCCACTCCTACGAGCAGTACTTC.

The chain employs TRBV19 and TRBJ1-1; D is undetermined. V lost 6 bases and J 0 bases, leaving 11 bases between the germline ends. The germline CDR1 and CDR2 sequences are LNHDA and SQIVND (reference sequence). CDR3 size: 14 residues. The DNA of the CDR3 is TGTGCCAGTAGCCGACAAGTCATGAACACTGAAGCTTTCTTT. Protein product: CASSRQVMNTEAFF.

This chain joins TRBV24-1 and TRBJ2-3; TRBD2 might be the D (5 bases). CDR3 length: 16 residues. Looked up from germline, CDR1 is KGHDR and CDR2 is SFDVKD. Trimming cost V 3 bases and J 2 bases, with 14 bases left between them. DNA of the CDR3: TGTGCCACCAGTGATACTGGTACGGGGATCACAGATACGCAGTATTTT. Translation gives CATSDTGTGITDTQYF.

The genes are TRBV3-1 (or the pseudogene TRBV3-2) and TRBJ2-1, with 12 bases lining up with TRBD2. Unmatched junction bases numbered 7, after V lost 0 bases and J lost 7 bases. The CDR3 loop spans 17 amino acids. Germline CDR1 and CDR2: LGHDT and YNNKEL (reference sequence). CDR3 DNA: TGTGCCAGCAGCCAAGAAGTTGGGACTAGCGGGTCAAATGAGCAGTTCTTC. This translates into CASSQEVGTSGSNEQFF.

V and J are TRBV30 and TRBJ1-4, with 8 bases that match TRBD1. V shed 4 bases, J shed 10 bases, and the junction held 8 bases outside the gene matches. Per germline, CDR1 GTSNPN and CDR2 SVGIG (reference sequence). The CDR3 sequence is 13 residues long. Here the CDR3 reads CAWTTQGAAKLFF. The CDR3 region has the DNA TGTGCCTGGACCACTCAGGGGGCTGCAAAACTGTTTTTT.

The chain has TRBV5-6 and TRBJ2-3; 8 bases are shared with TRBD1. This CDR3 contains 13 residues. Germline-derived CDR1 and CDR2 are SGHDT and YYEEEE. The V and J ends lost 4 bases and 3 bases, in that order; junction bases with no gene match: 1. DNA of the CDR3: TGTGCCAGCAGCAGACAGGGGACAGATACGCAGTATTTT. Translating it yields CASSRQGTDTQYF.

This clone was seen a few times. The chain is built from TRBV6-1 and TRBJ2-7, with 7 bases aligning to TRBD2. Germline-derived CDR1 and CDR2 are MNHNS and SASEGT. The CDR3 covers 14 residues. V was clipped by 2 bases and J by 2 bases; unmatched bases: 3. The CDR3 loop is CASSESGTTYEQYF. The CDR3 DNA reads TGTGCCAGCAGTGAAAGCGGGACCACCTACGAGCAGTACTTC.

This chain joins TRBV4-2 and TRBJ2-5; D not certain. CDR3 length: 15 amino acids. Germline CDR1 and CDR2: LGHNA and YNFKEQ. The V and J ends lost 4 bases and 0 bases respectively, with 12 bases between them. CDR3 loop: CASSRVLSYQETQYF. CDR3 bases: TGTGCCAGCAGCCGAGTCCTATCGTACCAAGAGACCCAGTACTTC.

V usage is TRBV6-2 or TRBV6-3 and J usage is TRBJ1-2; D may be TRBD1 (6 bases). The germline V gene encodes CDR1 MNHEY and CDR2 SVGEGT. The CDR3 is 15 residues long. The V end was cut by 5 bases, the J end by 0 bases, with 13 bases between. The DNA of the CDR3 is TGTGCCAGCAGTAGGGGACAAGTCCCTAACTATGGCTACACCTTC. It is translated as CASSRGQVPNYGYTF.

The CDR3 DNA reads TGCGCCAGCATGACTAATTTGGGGAGCGCCTATAATTCACCCCTCCACTTT. Encoded protein: CASMTNLGSAYNSPLHF. The V and J genes are TRBV10-2 and TRBJ1-6; D call uncertain. V was cut by 7 bases and J by 2 bases, with 18 bases left in between. Germline V gene data show CDR1 as WSHSY and CDR2 as SAAADI. The CDR3 extends over 17 amino acids.

The genes are TRBV30 and TRBJ1-5, with D uncertain. The CDR3 is 14 amino acids. V was cut by 0 bases and J by 0 bases, with 6 bases left in between. Germline V lookup: CDR1 GTSNPN, CDR2 SVGIG (reference sequence). The CDR3 region has the DNA TGTGCCTGGAGTGTATTCAGTAGCAATCAGCCCCAGCATTTT. Its protein is CAWSVFSSNQPQHF.

The chain carries TRBV30 and TRBJ1-5; D gene unclear. This CDR3 has 14 residues. Germline V gives CDR1 GTSNPN, CDR2 SVGIG (reference sequence). V lost 7 bases to trimming and J lost 0 bases, with 13 bases between them. The CDR3 protein is CAYLSRNSNQPQHF. The CDR3 bases are TGTGCCTACCTATCAAGAAATAGCAATCAGCCCCAGCATTTT.